One and the same sample provided the 30 T cell receptor beta chains below, sequenced in a study of blood T cells in healthy people across ages. A second PCR of about 6 to 11 cycles used a sample-barcoded 5' primer and a J-beta primer mix. MiXCR was run by TCRdb on the 5' RACE reads, yielding one entry per CDR3 protein. The sample carries 1.5 million to 2 million distinct CDR3 sequences, around 36% recorded once. The material sequenced was blood. These receptors were obtained from a woman younger than 45 in good health.

The chain has TRBV6-6 and TRBJ1-4; D remains unclear. The CDR3 runs 14 residues. V lost 7 bases and J lost 6, with 15 bases in between. Germline V lookup: CDR1 MNHNY, CDR2 SVGAGI (reference sequence). The CDR3 region has the DNA TGTGCCAGCACCCTCGGACGGCCCCATGAAAAACTGTTTTTT. It encodes CASTLGRPHEKLFF.

This clonotype was counted many times. The V call is TRBV28, the J call TRBJ2-1; tentative D call: TRBD2 (6 bases). The CDR3 has 15 residues. V dropped 8 bases and J dropped 2 bases, with 16 bases sitting between them. Germline V gene data show CDR1 as MDHEN and CDR2 as SYDVKM. The CDR3 sequence: CASQNSGPTYNEQFF. The CDR3 bases are TGTGCCAGCCAAAATAGCGGACCCACCTACAATGAGCAGTTCTTC.

Comments on this clonotype: A read error may explain this, as a much larger clone is one base away. V and J are TRBV7-3 and TRBJ2-3; D is undetermined. The CDR3 has 15 residues. Per the germline V gene, CDR1 is SGHTA and CDR2 is FQGTGA. CDR3 coding DNA: TGTGCCAGCAGCTTAACTGGGGTCGGCACAGATATGCAGTATTTT. Translating it yields CASSLTGVGTDMQYF.

In its sample, this clonotype was seen a few times. The gene calls are TRBV6-1 and TRBJ2-5; 7 positions match TRBD2. The CDR3 is 13 amino acids. Germline assignment: CDR1 MNHNS and CDR2 SASEGT. V was clipped by 4 bases and J by 5 bases; unmatched bases: 4. The CDR3 sequence is CASSGLGRETQYF. CDR3 bases: TGTGCCAGCAGTGGTCTCGGGAGGGAGACCCAGTACTTC.

This clonotype was recorded at least ten times. The chain uses TRBV7-2 and TRBJ2-6; TRBD1 matches at 7 bases. The V gene's germline CDR1 is SGHTA and CDR2 FQGNSA. The V segment lost 3 bases and the J segment 3 bases; nucleotides outside the gene matches: 5. The CDR3 spans 16 residues. CDR3 DNA: TGTGCCAGCAGCTTCCGACAGGGCGGTGGGGCCAACGTCCTGACTTTC. Its translation is CASSFRQGGGANVLTF.

The chain has TRBV5-4 and TRBJ2-5; 11 bases fit TRBD1. This CDR3 is 16 amino acids long. J was trimmed by 1 base and V by 3 bases; bases with no gene match: 5. Germline V lookup: CDR1 SGHNT, CDR2 YYREEE (reference sequence). The CDR3 DNA sequence: TGTGCCAGCAGCTGGGGACAGGGGGGTGGCCAAGAGACCCAGTACTTC. Protein sequence: CASSWGQGGGQETQYF.

This clonotype was observed at least ten times. The J gene is TRBJ2-7, the V gene TRBV7-9; the match to TRBD1 covers 8 bases. Germline V gene data show CDR1 as SEHNR and CDR2 as FQNEAQ (reference sequence). The CDR3 has 16 residues. J was trimmed by 2 bases and V by 0 bases; bases with no gene match: 6. CDR3 nucleotides: TGTGCCAGCAGCTTAGCGCCTACAGGGGGAACCTACGAGCAGTACTTC. Protein sequence: CASSLAPTGGTYEQYF.

V is TRBV11-2 and J is TRBJ2-3; D possibly corresponds to TRBD2 (5 bases). Germline loops: CDR1 SGHAT, CDR2 FQNNGV. CDR3 length equals 13 residues. V shed 5 bases and J shed 9 bases, with 15 bases lying between them. The CDR3 DNA reads as TGTGCCAGCAGCCCGAGGGATGGAGGCACGCAGTATTTT. It encodes CASSPRDGGTQYF.

This clonotype was counted once. A read error may produce the germline difference seen at one junction end. The chain uses TRBV20-1 and TRBJ2-4; D remains unclear. The CDR3 sequence is 15 residues long. The germline V gene has CDR1 DFQATT and CDR2 SNEGSKA (reference sequence). In DNA, the CDR3 is TGCAGTGCTACAAGCGTCCGGGTGGTGGAAAACATTCCGTACTTC. Protein sequence: CSATSVRVVENIPYF.

The rearrangement uses TRBV7-2 and TRBJ2-1; D is ambiguous. This CDR3 contains 11 residues. Trimming stripped 5 bases from V and 13 bases from J, with 12 bases between. Germline V gives CDR1 SGHTA, CDR2 FQGNSA. As DNA, the CDR3 is TGTGCCAGCAGCCCAACGGTCCGTCAGTTCTTC. Encoded protein: CASSPTVRQFF.

The chain recombines TRBV15 with TRBJ1-4, with D unresolved. V shed 5 bases and J shed 4 bases, with 8 bases lying between them. This CDR3 comprises 13 residues. The germline CDR1 and CDR2 sequences are LNHNV and YYDKDF (reference sequence). The CDR3 DNA reads TGTGCCACCAGCTTCAAGGGTAATGAAAAACTGTTTTTT. Amino acid sequence: CATSFKGNEKLFF. The full variable domain, rest sourced from reference TRBV15 and TRBJ1-4, is DAMVIQNPRYQVTQFGKPVTLSCSQTLNHNVMYWYQQKSSQAPKLLFHYYDKDFNNEADTPDNFQSRRPNTSFCFLDIRSPGLGDTAMYLCATSFKGNEKLFFGSGTQLSVL.

This clonotype has only one observation. The chain combines TRBV4-1 with TRBJ2-5, with a possible D match to TRBD1 (6 bases). TRBJ2-7 explains the end of the DNA better; the J call may be wrong. Germline CDR1 MGHRA, CDR2 YSYEKL. This CDR3 has 17 residues. The chain's CDR3 is CASSQEVGAAGGYEQYF. The CDR3 region has the DNA TGCGCCAGCAGCCAAGAGGTGGGGGCAGCTGGTGGCTACGAGCAGTACTTC.

J is TRBJ2-7 and V is TRBV28; 8 bases fit TRBD2. Germline values: CDR1 MDHEN, CDR2 SYDVKM. V lost 6 bases, J lost 2 bases, and 6 bases stayed unmatched. CDR3 length equals 14 residues. CDR3 bases: TGTGCCAGCAGACCGACTAGCGATACCTACGAGCAGTACTTC. It encodes CASRPTSDTYEQYF.

This clonotype was recorded a few times. The DNA of the CDR3 is TGCGCCAGCAGCTTGGCTCTCGCATCGACTGAGCAGTTCTTC. It encodes CASSLALASTEQFF. The chain employs TRBV5-1 and TRBJ2-1; D unresolved. The V end lost 0 bases, the J end lost 9 bases, and 13 bases lay between the germline ends. The V gene's germline CDR1 is SGHRS and CDR2 YFSETQ. The CDR3 length is 14 residues.

This clonotype has just a few counts. The chain couples TRBV29-1 to TRBJ2-5; D gene uncertain. The CDR3 has 12 residues. The ends were cut back, 3 bases at V and 2 bases at J, with 7 bases in the middle. Germline CDR1 reads SQVTM; CDR2 reads ANQGSEA. CDR3 coding DNA: TGCAGCGTTGACAGTCAGCAAGAGACCCAGTACTTC. Translating it yields CSVDSQQETQYF.

The J gene is TRBJ2-1, the V gene TRBV4-1, with 10 bases matching TRBD2. J gave up 6 bases and V 2 bases, and 7 bases lay outside the gene matches. Germline V CDR1 and CDR2: MGHRA, YSYEKL. CDR3 length: 16 amino acids. The CDR3 region is CASSQNEAGGFNEQFF. The CDR3 bases are TGCGCCAGCAGCCAAAATGAAGCGGGGGGGTTCAATGAGCAGTTCTTC.

This chain links TRBV29-1 with TRBJ2-7; D remains unclear. The germline gives CDR1 SQVTM, CDR2 ANQGSEA. The CDR3 runs to 14 residues. V gave up 2 bases and J gave up 0 bases, with 11 bases separating them. CDR3 in amino acids: CSVEIPGFSYEQYF. The CDR3 nucleotides are TGCAGCGTTGAAATACCCGGGTTCTCCTACGAGCAGTACTTC.

The rearrangement links TRBV10-3 to TRBJ1-4, with D maybe TRBD1 (6 bases). The CDR3 consists of 14 residues. V lost 6 bases, J lost 5 bases, and 13 bases lay in between. Germline V CDR1 and CDR2: ENHRY, SYGVKD. CDR3 region: CAIRGGRGNEKLFF. CDR3 nucleotides: TGTGCCATCAGGGGGGGCAGGGGCAATGAAAAACTGTTTTTT.

This chain's CDR3 is CASSQRTDFSTDTQYF. The CDR3 bases are TGTGCCAGCAGCCAAAGGACAGACTTTAGCACAGATACGCAGTATTTT. This chain uses TRBV3-1 with TRBJ2-3; D is perhaps TRBD1 (6 bases). Germline V CDR1 and CDR2: LGHDT, YNNKEL (reference sequence). The CDR3 covers 16 residues. V was trimmed by 2 bases and J by 0 bases, leaving 12 bases between them.

This clonotype has a handful of counts. The chain combines TRBV20-1 with TRBJ2-1, with 10 positions matching TRBD2. From germline, CDR1 is DFQATT and CDR2 SNEGSKA (reference sequence). CDR3 length: 14 amino acids. J was trimmed by 7 bases and V by 6 bases; bases with no gene match: 9. The CDR3 nucleotides read TGCAGTGCCCCAAGCGGGAGGGCCCGAAATGAGCAGTTCTTC. As protein: CSAPSGRARNEQFF.

The CDR3 sequence: CASSQELAGEQFF. In DNA form, the CDR3 reads TGCGCCAGCAGCCAAGAGTTAGCCGGTGAGCAGTTCTTC. The chain is built from TRBV4-1 and TRBJ2-1; D remains unclear. The V end lost 0 bases, the J end lost 9 bases, and 9 bases lay between the germline ends. The CDR3 loop spans 13 amino acids. Germline lookup yields CDR1 MGHRA and CDR2 YSYEKL.

The chain carries TRBV11-2 and TRBJ2-1, with TRBD2 identical over 8 bases. The V and J ends lost 1 base and 0 bases, in that order; junction bases with no gene match: 5. The CDR3 contains 17 residues. Germline V gene data show CDR1 as SGHAT and CDR2 as FQNNGV. Written as DNA, the CDR3 is TGTGCCAGCAGCTTAGGATGGCGGGAGGCCTCCTACAATGAGCAGTTCTTC. The encoded protein is CASSLGWREASYNEQFF.

The chain's CDR3 is CASSQPRGANEQFF. The DNA for the CDR3 is TGTGCCAGCAGCCAACCTAGAGGGGCGAATGAGCAGTTCTTC. The V call is TRBV11-2, the J call TRBJ2-1; D could derive from TRBD1 or TRBD2 (5 bases each). V lost 5 bases and J 7 bases, leaving 15 bases between the germline ends. Germline CDR1 is SGHAT and CDR2 is FQNNGV. This CDR3 contains 14 residues.

This CDR3 reads CASSLRTEGLMNTEAFF. The CDR3 nucleotides read TGCGCCAGCAGCCTACGCACAGAGGGGCTCATGAACACTGAAGCTTTCTTT. The genes are TRBV5-1 and TRBJ1-1, with D possibly matching TRBD1 (5 bases). V dropped 4 bases and J dropped 0 bases, with 19 bases sitting between them. Germline CDR1 SGHRS, CDR2 YFSETQ. CDR3 length equals 17 residues.

The chain is built from TRBV10-2 and TRBJ2-2, with 10 bases matching TRBD2. Trimming removed 3 bases from V and 1 base from J; junction bases left unmatched: 17. This CDR3 spans 21 amino acids. CDR1 WSHSY and CDR2 SAAADI come from the germline V gene. The CDR3 sequence: CASSDNLSELAGSRNTGELFF. CDR3 bases: TGCGCCAGCAGTGATAATTTGTCCGAACTAGCGGGATCGAGGAACACCGGGGAGCTGTTTTTT.

This clonotype has a count of ten or more. V is TRBV5-1 and J is TRBJ2-7; D is perhaps TRBD2 (6 bases). V gave up 0 bases and J gave up 2 bases, with 9 bases separating them. There are 14 residues in the CDR3. Germline CDR1 and CDR2: SGHRS and YFSETQ. The chain's CDR3 is CASSLAGVTYEQYF. The CDR3 DNA reads as TGCGCCAGCAGCTTGGCGGGGGTGACCTACGAGCAGTACTTC.

For this clonotype: At one end the junction does not follow the germline gene, possibly because of a read error. This rearrangement joins TRBV4-2 to TRBJ2-1; D is ambiguous. The CDR3 loop spans 13 amino acids. Germline CDR1 and CDR2: LGHNA and YNFKEQ. In nucleotides, the CDR3 is TGTGCCGGCAGCCGCGCAGACCACAATGAGCAGTTCTTC. Translation gives CAGSRADHNEQFF.

J is TRBJ2-1 and V is TRBV20-1, with a tentative D call TRBD1 (6 bases). Germline V lookup: CDR1 DFQATT, CDR2 SNEGSKA (reference sequence). This CDR3 has 13 amino acids. V was shortened by 6 bases and J by 9 bases, with 18 bases between the two germline ends. The DNA of the CDR3 is TGCAGTGCACCAAGGGGGAATATTTTTGAGCAGTTCTTC. Translating it yields CSAPRGNIFEQFF.

V usage is TRBV2 and J usage is TRBJ2-3; perhaps TRBD2 as D (5 bases). Deletions cut 7 bases from V and 1 base from J, with 24 bases between. The CDR3 is 18 amino acids. The germline CDR1 and CDR2 sequences are SNHLY and FYNNEI. DNA for the CDR3: TGTGCCAGCACCCCCTCCCGGGATCCCACCCTAGGCACAGATACGCAGTATTTT. It specifies CASTPSRDPTLGTDTQYF.

This clonotype was seen a handful of times. The rearrangement links TRBV7-8 to TRBJ1-1; TRBD1 might be the D (5 bases). Germline values: CDR1 SGHVS, CDR2 FQNEAQ. CDR3 length equals 16 residues. The V gene lost 0 bases and the J gene lost 0 bases, with 11 bases spanning the gap. DNA of the CDR3: TGTGCCAGCAGCTTAGCGCAAGAGGGACTGAACACTGAAGCTTTCTTT. Protein sequence: CASSLAQEGLNTEAFF. Filled out from reference TRBV7-8 and TRBJ1-1, the complete variable domain reads GAGVSQSPRYKVAKRGQDVALRCDPISGHVSLFWYQQALGQGPEFLTYFQNEAQLDKSGLPSDRFFAERPEGSVSTLKIQRTQQEDSAVYLCASSLAQEGLNTEAFFGQGTRLTVV.